Listed here are 26 T cell receptor beta chains from one sample, sequenced in a study of regulatory T cells in long-lasting Graves disease. Through Arm-PCR of CDR3 regions and iRepertoire HTBI primers, TCR beta libraries were built. TCRdb redid the calling of the multiplex PCR reads with MiXCR, one entry per CDR3 protein. The table includes 700,000 or so distinct CDR3 sequences, about 30% detected once. Time point here: persistent/refractory GD, antithyroid drugs over 5 years with positive TRAb. PBMC-derived RNA was used for the TCR library. The source material was peripheral blood mononuclear cells (PBMCs), sampled when the disease was refractory, from a patient treated with antithyroid drugs. The receptors derive from a female donor with Graves disease.

The chain recombines TRBV5-6 with TRBJ2-7; D remains ambiguous. The germline V gene has CDR1 SGHDT and CDR2 YYEEEE. The CDR3 extends over 13 amino acids. Trimming pared 4 bases from V and 0 bases from J, leaving 8 bases between. DNA for the CDR3: TGTGCCAGCAGCCTGCCTGACTCCTACGAGCAGTACTTC. Protein product: CASSLPDSYEQYF.

J is TRBJ2-7 and V is TRBV2, with 10 bases lining up with TRBD1. Per germline, CDR1 SNHLY and CDR2 FYNNEI. The CDR3 is 15 residues long. Trimming cost V 2 bases and J 4 bases; bases outside gene matches: 5. CDR3 in DNA: TGTGCCAGCAGTGAATTGGGACAGGGGAAGTACGAGCAGTACTTC. It codes for CASSELGQGKYEQYF.

The J gene is TRBJ2-7, the V gene TRBV12-3 or TRBV12-4; D possibly corresponds to TRBD2 (7 bases). This CDR3 comprises 15 residues. Trimming pared 0 bases from V and 3 bases from J, leaving 12 bases between. For the CDR3, the DNA is TGTGCCAGCAGTTTAGCTGGGGGGGCTGTCTACGAGCAGTACTTC. Its translation: CASSLAGGAVYEQYF.

The chain employs TRBV18 and TRBJ1-2, with 7 bases that match TRBD1. The CDR3 is made up of 15 amino acids. Germline CDR1 KGHSH, CDR2 LQKENI. The V and J ends lost 3 bases and 4 bases, in that order; junction bases with no gene match: 8. The CDR3 DNA reads as TGTGCCAGCTCACCGAGGCAGGGGGACGTCTATGGCTACACCTTC. Translating gives CASSPRQGDVYGYTF.

On this clonotype itself: One end of the junction does not line up with germline, which may come from a read error. The gene calls are TRBV20-1 and TRBJ1-2; no clear D gene. Germline lookup yields CDR1 DFQATT and CDR2 SNEGSKA (reference sequence). The CDR3 extends over 16 amino acids. CDR3 coding DNA: TGCAGTGCTAGATCCCGGCAGCAGCCGGATAACTATGGCTACGCCTTC. It is translated as CSARSRQQPDNYGYAF.

This clonotype was recorded at least ten times. CDR3 in amino acids: CASSEGTGGTYEQYF. The CDR3 DNA follows: TGTGCCAGCAGTGAGGGGACAGGGGGCACCTACGAGCAGTACTTC. The gene calls are TRBV2 and TRBJ2-7; the match to TRBD1 covers 12 bases. The CDR3 length is 15 residues. V gave up 3 bases and J gave up 2 bases; unmatched junction bases: 2. The germline V gene encodes CDR1 SNHLY and CDR2 FYNNEI.

This clonotype was seen only a few times. The rearrangement links TRBV5-6 to TRBJ2-2; D gene ambiguous. The CDR3 extends over 14 amino acids. Germline V gene sequence: CDR1 SGHDT, CDR2 YYEEEE. Trimming stripped 4 bases from V and 4 bases from J, with 11 bases between. As DNA, the CDR3 is TGTGCCAGCAGCCCGATGGTGAGCACCGGGGAGCTGTTTTTT. Amino acid sequence: CASSPMVSTGELFF.

This clonotype turned up a few times. V and J are TRBV5-1 and TRBJ2-7, with a possible D match to TRBD2 (6 bases). CDR1 is SGHRS and CDR2 is YFSETQ in the germline V gene. This CDR3 comprises 15 residues. With 4 bases removed from V and 5 bases from J, the gap between germline ends came to 19 bases. The CDR3 DNA reads TGCGCCAGCAGCGCACGGGGATCGGGAGCCCACGAGCAGTACTTC. The encoded protein is CASSARGSGAHEQYF.

This clonotype was observed a handful of times. This chain links TRBV2 with TRBJ1-1, with 7 bases identical to TRBD1. CDR1 SNHLY and CDR2 FYNNEI come from the germline V gene. This CDR3 has 18 amino acids. V lost 4 bases, J lost 1 base, and 15 bases stayed unmatched. CDR3: CASSGFGDSSWTNTEAFF. The CDR3 nucleotides read TGTGCCAGCAGTGGGTTCGGGGACAGTAGTTGGACGAACACTGAAGCTTTCTTT.

This clonotype was found many times. The CDR3 DNA is TGTGCCAGCAGTTTTCTGGGTCGTGGCTACACCTTC. This translates into CASSFLGRGYTF. V usage is TRBV12-3 or TRBV12-4 and J usage is TRBJ1-2, with D unclear. This CDR3 contains 12 residues. The V and J ends lost 3 bases and 7 bases respectively, with 9 bases between them.

The chain has TRBV12-3 or TRBV12-4 and TRBJ1-2; D not certain. V was shortened by 0 bases and J by 3 bases, with 11 bases between the two germline ends. The CDR3 sequence is 15 residues long. This chain's CDR3 is CASSLAMGLDYGYTF. The CDR3 DNA reads TGTGCCAGCAGTTTAGCGATGGGCCTAGACTATGGCTACACCTTC.

The chain has TRBV6-5 and TRBJ2-7; D is uncertain. V lost 1 base to trimming and J lost 2 bases, with 15 bases between them. Germline V gene sequence: CDR1 MNHEY, CDR2 SVGAGI. The CDR3 extends over 16 amino acids. CDR3 nucleotide sequence: TGTGCCAGCAGTTACTTGCAAATGGGTCAGACCTACGAGCAGTACTTC. Protein sequence: CASSYLQMGQTYEQYF.

The chain is built from TRBV6-1 and TRBJ2-5; 7 nucleotides match TRBD2. The CDR3 length is 15 residues. CDR1 is MNHNS and CDR2 is SASEGT in the germline V gene. V dropped 7 bases and J dropped 5; count of bases not matched to a gene: 13. Here the CDR3 reads CASIYWGRAGETQYF. The CDR3 DNA reads as TGTGCCAGCATATACTGGGGGAGGGCCGGGGAGACCCAGTACTTC.

This rearrangement joins TRBV7-9 to TRBJ1-5; tentatively, D is TRBD1 (5 bases). The V gene's germline CDR1 is SEHNR and CDR2 FQNEAQ (reference sequence). V gave up 1 base and J gave up 2 bases, with 12 bases separating them. The CDR3 loop spans 16 amino acids. CDR3 coding DNA: TGTGCCAGCAGCTTAGATATAGGGGCGGGCAATCAGCCCCAGCATTTT. Protein: CASSLDIGAGNQPQHF. The whole variable domain, remainder taken from reference TRBV7-9 and TRBJ1-5, is DTGVSQNPRHKITKRGQNVTFRCDPISEHNRLYWYRQTLGQGPEFLTYFQNEAQLEKSRLLSDRFSAERPKGSFSTLEIQRTEQGDSAMYLCASSLDIGAGNQPQHFGDGTRLSIL.

This clonotype was seen once. The germline gene is not matched at one end of the junction; a read error may be the cause. This rearrangement joins TRBV20-1 to TRBJ2-4; D is possibly TRBD1 (6 bases). Germline lookup yields CDR1 DFQATT and CDR2 SNEGSKA (reference sequence). The length of the CDR3 is 14 residues. The CDR3 nucleotides read TGCAGTGCTCGAGAGGGACAAATCGAAAACATTCAGTACTTC. Translated, it gives CSAREGQIENIQYF.

A note on this clonotype: This likely comes from a read error, as the CDR3 has no conserved phenylalanine or tryptophan at its end. The rearrangement uses TRBV6-1 and TRBJ1-6, with 7 bases lining up with TRBD1. The CDR3 is 16 amino acids. The V gene end was trimmed by 5 bases and the J gene end by 1 base; junction bases not matched to a gene: 5. Per the germline V gene, CDR1 is MNHNS and CDR2 is SASEGT. In DNA, the CDR3 is TGTGCCAGCAGTCCAGGGGGTGTATCCTATAATTCACCCCTCCACTCT. Its protein is CASSPGGVSYNSPLHS.

This clonotype was counted only a few times. This chain links TRBV7-9 with TRBJ2-7, with D perhaps matching TRBD1 (6 bases). Germline CDR1 and CDR2: SEHNR and FQNEAQ (reference sequence). V was trimmed by 2 bases and J by 7 bases, leaving 21 bases between them. This CDR3 is built from 16 residues. This chain's CDR3 is CASSLRQGRSSGEQYF. The CDR3, as DNA: TGTGCCAGCAGCTTACGGCAGGGGCGAAGTAGTGGTGAGCAGTACTTC. The full variable domain, in which reference TRBV7-9 and TRBJ2-7 provide the parts outside the CDR3, is DTGVSQNPRHKITKRGQNVTFRCDPISEHNRLYWYRQTLGQGPEFLTYFQNEAQLEKSRLLSDRFSAERPKGSFSTLEIQRTEQGDSAMYLCASSLRQGRSSGEQYFGPGTRLTVT.

This clonotype was recorded at least ten times. V gene TRBV11-2 combines with J gene TRBJ2-5; D not resolved. This CDR3 is built from 14 residues. CDR1 SGHAT and CDR2 FQNNGV come from the germline V gene. V was cut by 0 bases and J by 4 bases, with 9 bases left in between. CDR3 in amino acids: CASSLDRLGETQYF. The CDR3 nucleotides are TGTGCCAGCAGCTTAGATCGTCTAGGAGAGACCCAGTACTTC.

In this sample, this clonotype turned up once. A much larger clone differs by one base, so this may be a read error. The V gene is TRBV12-3 or TRBV12-4, the J gene TRBJ1-4, with D uncertain. Trimming took 3 bases from V and 7 from J, leaving 12 bases between them. The CDR3 consists of 14 residues. The CDR3 loop reads CASSLVTAGEKLFF. CDR3 coding DNA: TGTGCCAGCAGTTTGGTAACCGCCGGTGAAAAACTGTTTTTT.

This clonotype showed up many times. The chain employs TRBV2 and TRBJ1-5; D gene ambiguous. This CDR3 has 14 residues. Trimming removed 7 bases from V and 2 bases from J, with 12 bases in between. Looked up from germline, CDR1 is SNHLY and CDR2 is FYNNEI. The CDR3 bases are TGTGCCAGCACCCCTCAACTAGGCAATCAGCCCCAGCATTTT. Its protein is CASTPQLGNQPQHF.

This clonotype was found a few times. The chain combines TRBV11-3 with TRBJ2-1, with D possibly being TRBD1 or TRBD2 (5 bases each). This CDR3 has 16 residues. The V end was cut by 3 bases, the J end by 5 bases, with 17 bases between. Germline-derived CDR1 and CDR2 are SGHNT and YENEEA. The CDR3 sequence is CASSFGTGRGNNEQFF. The CDR3 DNA follows: TGTGCCAGCAGCTTTGGGACGGGGAGAGGGAACAATGAGCAGTTCTTC.

This clonotype was seen many times. J is TRBJ1-1 and V is TRBV2; TRBD1 might be the D (5 bases). From germline, CDR1 is SNHLY and CDR2 FYNNEI. V was trimmed by 3 bases and J by 4 bases, leaving 12 bases between them. CDR3 length: 14 residues. The CDR3 sequence: CASSDGTWGTEAFF. Written as DNA, the CDR3 is TGTGCCAGCAGTGATGGGACGTGGGGCACTGAAGCTTTCTTT.

The rearrangement links TRBV10-3 to TRBJ2-5; tentatively, D is TRBD1 (8 bases). V dropped 6 bases and J dropped 9 bases, with 23 bases sitting between them. The germline CDR1 and CDR2 sequences are ENHRY and SYGVKD. The CDR3 has 15 amino acids. CDR3 residues: CAIRPETGAGGAQYF. Here the CDR3 DNA reads TGTGCCATCAGGCCGGAGACAGGGGCTGGGGGGGCCCAGTACTTC.

This clonotype appeared a single time. In nucleotides, the CDR3 is TGTGCCAGCAGCCAAGACGGGACAGGGTTCGGGGAGCTGTTTTTT. Translated: CASSQDGTGFGELFF. The gene calls are TRBV3-1 and TRBJ2-2; 9 positions agree with TRBD1. The CDR3 runs 15 residues. V shed 0 bases and J 7 bases; nucleotides not matched to a gene: 3. Germline CDR1 reads LGHDT; CDR2 reads YNNKEL (reference sequence).

This clonotype has a handful of counts. The rearrangement joins TRBV12-3 or TRBV12-4 to TRBJ1-1; D not resolved. This CDR3 is built from 13 residues. The V end was cut by 4 bases, the J end by 4 bases, with 10 bases between. In nucleotides, the CDR3 is TGTGCCAGCAGTTACCGGGGTTCCACTGAAGCTTTCTTT. This gives the protein CASSYRGSTEAFF.

This chain links TRBV14 with TRBJ1-4; D gene uncertain. The CDR3 sequence is 15 residues long. V was cut by 5 bases and J by 4 bases, with 14 bases left in between. Germline CDR1 reads SGHDN; CDR2 reads FVKESK. The CDR3 region is CASSFGGEINEKLFF. CDR3 DNA: TGTGCCAGCAGCTTCGGTGGGGAAATTAATGAAAAACTGTTTTTT. The variable domain in full, with the rest retrieved from reference TRBV14 and TRBJ1-4, is EAGVTQFPSHSVIEKGQTVTLRCDPISGHDNLYWYRRVMGKEIKFLLHFVKESKQDESGMPNNRFLAERTGGTYSTLKVQPAELEDSGVYFCASSFGGEINEKLFFGSGTQLSVL.